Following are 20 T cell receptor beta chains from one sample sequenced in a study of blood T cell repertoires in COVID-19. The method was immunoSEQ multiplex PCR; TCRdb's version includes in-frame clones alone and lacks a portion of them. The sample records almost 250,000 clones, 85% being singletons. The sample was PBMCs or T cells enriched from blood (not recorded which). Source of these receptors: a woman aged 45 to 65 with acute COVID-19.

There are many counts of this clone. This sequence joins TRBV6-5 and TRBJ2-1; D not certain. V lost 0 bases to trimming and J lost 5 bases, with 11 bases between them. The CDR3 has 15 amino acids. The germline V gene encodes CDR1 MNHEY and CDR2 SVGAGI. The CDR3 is CASSYSNPVDNEQFF. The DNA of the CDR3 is TGTGCCAGCAGTTACTCGAACCCGGTCGACAATGAGCAGTTCTTC.

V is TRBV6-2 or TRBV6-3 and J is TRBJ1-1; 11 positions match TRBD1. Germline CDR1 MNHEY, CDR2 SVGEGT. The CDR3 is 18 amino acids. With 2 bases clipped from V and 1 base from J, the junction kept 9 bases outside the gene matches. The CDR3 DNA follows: TGTGCCAGCAGTTACCCTCGGGGGACAGGGGGTGCGAACACTGAAGCTTTCTTT. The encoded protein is CASSYPRGTGGANTEAFF.

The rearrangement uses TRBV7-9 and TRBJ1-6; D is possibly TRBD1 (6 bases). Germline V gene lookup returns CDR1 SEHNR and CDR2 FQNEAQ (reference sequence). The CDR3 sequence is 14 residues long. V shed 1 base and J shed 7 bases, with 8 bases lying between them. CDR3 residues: CASSLEGGNSPLHF. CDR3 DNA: TGTGCCAGCAGCTTAGAGGGGGGGAATTCACCCCTCCACTTT. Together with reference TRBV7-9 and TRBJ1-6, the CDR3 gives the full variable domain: DTGVSQNPRHKITKRGQNVTFRCDPISEHNRLYWYRQTLGQGPEFLTYFQNEAQLEKSRLLSDRFSAERPKGSFSTLEIQRTEQGDSAMYLCASSLEGGNSPLHFGNGTRLTVT.

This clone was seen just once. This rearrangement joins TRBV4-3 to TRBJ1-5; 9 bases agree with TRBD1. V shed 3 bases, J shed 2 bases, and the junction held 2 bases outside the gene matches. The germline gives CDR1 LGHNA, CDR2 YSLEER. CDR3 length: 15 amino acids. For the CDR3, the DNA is TGCGCCAGCAGCCACTGGACAGGGGGCAATCAGCCCCAGCATTTT. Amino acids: CASSHWTGGNQPQHF.

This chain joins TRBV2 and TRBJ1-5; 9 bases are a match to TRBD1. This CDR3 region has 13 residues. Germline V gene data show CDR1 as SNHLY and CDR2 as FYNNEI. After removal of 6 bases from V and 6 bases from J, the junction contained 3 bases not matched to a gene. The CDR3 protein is CASRGQGPQPQHF. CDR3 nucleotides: TGTGCCAGCAGGGGACAGGGTCCTCAGCCCCAGCATTTT.

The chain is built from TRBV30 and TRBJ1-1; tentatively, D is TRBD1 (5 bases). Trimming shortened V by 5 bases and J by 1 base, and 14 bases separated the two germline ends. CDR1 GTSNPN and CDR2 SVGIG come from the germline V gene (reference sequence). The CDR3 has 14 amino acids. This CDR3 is CAWSRDGGNTEAFF. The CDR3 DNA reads TGTGCCTGGTCACGGGACGGGGGGAACACTGAAGCTTTCTTT. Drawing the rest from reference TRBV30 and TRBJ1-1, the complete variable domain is SQTIHQWPATLVQPVGSPLSLECTVEGTSNPNLYWYRQAAGRGLQLLFYSVGIGQISSEVPQNLSASRPQDRQFILSSKKLLLSDSGFYLCAWSRDGGNTEAFFGQGTRLTVV.

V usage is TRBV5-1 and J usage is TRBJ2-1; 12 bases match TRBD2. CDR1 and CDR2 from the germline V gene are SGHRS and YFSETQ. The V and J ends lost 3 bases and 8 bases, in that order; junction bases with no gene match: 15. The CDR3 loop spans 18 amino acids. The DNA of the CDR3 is TGCGCCAGCAGCTCGGCTAGCGGGGGGGCGAGGGCAATCCATGAGCAGTTCTTC. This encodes CASSSASGGARAIHEQFF.

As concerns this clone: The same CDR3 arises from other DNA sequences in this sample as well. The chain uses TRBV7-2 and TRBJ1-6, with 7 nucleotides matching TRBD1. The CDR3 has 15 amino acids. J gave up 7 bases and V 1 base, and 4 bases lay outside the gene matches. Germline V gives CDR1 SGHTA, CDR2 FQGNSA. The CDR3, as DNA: TGTGCCAGCAGCTTAGAGGGACAGTTAAATTCACCCCTCCACTTT. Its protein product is CASSLEGQLNSPLHF.

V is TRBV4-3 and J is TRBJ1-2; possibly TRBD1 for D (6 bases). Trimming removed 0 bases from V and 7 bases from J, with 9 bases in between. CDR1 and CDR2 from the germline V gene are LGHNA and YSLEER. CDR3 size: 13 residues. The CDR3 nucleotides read TGCGCCAGCAGCCAAGATGGGGGCCTTGGCTACACCTTC. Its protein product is CASSQDGGLGYTF.

CDR3 loop: CASSTEGSANYGYTF. For the CDR3, the DNA is TGTGCCAGCAGCACCGAGGGCAGCGCTAACTATGGCTACACCTTC. The chain is built from TRBV9 and TRBJ1-2; D unclear. With 4 bases removed from V and 0 bases from J, the gap between germline ends came to 13 bases. Germline V gene sequence: CDR1 SGDLS, CDR2 YYNGEE. The CDR3 is 15 amino acids.

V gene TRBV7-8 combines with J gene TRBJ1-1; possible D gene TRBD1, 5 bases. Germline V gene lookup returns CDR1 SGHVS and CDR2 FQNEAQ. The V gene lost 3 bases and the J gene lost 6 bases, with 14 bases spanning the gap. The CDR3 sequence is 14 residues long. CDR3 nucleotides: TGTGCCAGCAGCTTCAAGACAGAAGGGGCTGAAGCTTTCTTT. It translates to CASSFKTEGAEAFF.

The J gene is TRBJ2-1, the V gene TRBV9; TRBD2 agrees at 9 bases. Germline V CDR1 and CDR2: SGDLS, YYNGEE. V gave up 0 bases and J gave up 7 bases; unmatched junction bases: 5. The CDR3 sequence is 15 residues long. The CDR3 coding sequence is TGTGCCAGCAGCGTAGAACCTAGCGGGGCGAATGAGCAGTTCTTC. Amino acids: CASSVEPSGANEQFF.

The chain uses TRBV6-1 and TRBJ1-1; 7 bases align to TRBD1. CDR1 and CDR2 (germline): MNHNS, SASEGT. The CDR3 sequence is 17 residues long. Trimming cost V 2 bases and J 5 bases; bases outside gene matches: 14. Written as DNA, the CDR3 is TGTGCCAGCAGTGAATGGAGGCCCGGCAGGGGGAATACTGAAGCTTTCTTT. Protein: CASSEWRPGRGNTEAFF.

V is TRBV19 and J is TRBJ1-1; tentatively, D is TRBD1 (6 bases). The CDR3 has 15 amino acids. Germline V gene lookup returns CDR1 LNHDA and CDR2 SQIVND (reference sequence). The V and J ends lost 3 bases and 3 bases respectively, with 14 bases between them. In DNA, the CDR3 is TGTGCCAGTAGTATGTTCGGGGGGCCTCACACTGAAGCTTTCTTT. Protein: CASSMFGGPHTEAFF.

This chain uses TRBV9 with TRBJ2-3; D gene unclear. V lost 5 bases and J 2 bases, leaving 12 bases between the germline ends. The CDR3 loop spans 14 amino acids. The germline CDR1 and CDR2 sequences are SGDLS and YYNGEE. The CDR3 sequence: CASRSGSNTDTQYF. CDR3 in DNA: TGTGCCAGCAGAAGTGGCAGTAACACAGATACGCAGTATTTT.

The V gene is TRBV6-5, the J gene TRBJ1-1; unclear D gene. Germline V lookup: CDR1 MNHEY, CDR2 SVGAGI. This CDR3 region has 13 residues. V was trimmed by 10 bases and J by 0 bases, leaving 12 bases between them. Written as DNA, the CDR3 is TGTGCCACAACGAGGGTGCTGAACACTGAAGCTTTCTTT. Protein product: CATTRVLNTEAFF.

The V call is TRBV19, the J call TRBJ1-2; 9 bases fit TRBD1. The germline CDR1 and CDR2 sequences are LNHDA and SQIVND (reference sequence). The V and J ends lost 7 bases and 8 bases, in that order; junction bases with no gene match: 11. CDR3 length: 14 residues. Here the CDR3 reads CASNPTGGIGGYTF. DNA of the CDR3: TGTGCCAGTAACCCGACAGGGGGAATAGGAGGCTACACCTTC.

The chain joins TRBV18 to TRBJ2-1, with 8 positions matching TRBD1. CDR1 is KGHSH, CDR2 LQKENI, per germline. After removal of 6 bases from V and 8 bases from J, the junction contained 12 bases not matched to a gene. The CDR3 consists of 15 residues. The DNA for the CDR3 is TGTGCCAGCTCGCCCGGGACAGGCGGAGGGGATGAGCAGTTCTTC. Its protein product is CASSPGTGGGDEQFF.

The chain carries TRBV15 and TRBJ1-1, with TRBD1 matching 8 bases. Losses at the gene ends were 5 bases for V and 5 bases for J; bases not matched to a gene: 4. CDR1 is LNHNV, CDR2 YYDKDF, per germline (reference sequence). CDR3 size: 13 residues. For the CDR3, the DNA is TGTGCCACCAGCCGGACAGGGCCGACTGAAGCTTTCTTT. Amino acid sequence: CATSRTGPTEAFF.

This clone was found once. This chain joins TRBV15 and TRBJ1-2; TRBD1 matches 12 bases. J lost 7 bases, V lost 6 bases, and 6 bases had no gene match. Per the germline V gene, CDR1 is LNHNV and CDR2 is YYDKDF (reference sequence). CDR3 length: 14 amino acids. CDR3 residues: CATSVGTGGLGYTF. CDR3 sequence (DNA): TGTGCCACCAGTGTAGGGACAGGGGGCCTTGGCTACACCTTC.